This T cell receptor (beta chain) came from a study of OX40 agonist ivuxolimab in advanced cancers. Study overall: Patient treatment consisted of intravenous ivuxolimab administration every 2 weeks at 0.01 to 10 mg/kg. Partial responses were achieved by three patients, of whom one had hepatocellular carcinoma and two had cutaneous melanoma.

Trimming shortened V by 3 bases and J by 2 bases, and 10 bases separated the two germline ends. This CDR3 comprises 15 residues. CDR1 is SGHTA and CDR2 is FQGNSA in the germline V gene. The table came from immunoSEQ multiplex PCR; TCRdb's copy has only in-frame clones and leaves some out. In the table there are about 81,000 clones, around 80% of which are singletons. Overall study findings and caveats: Expanded clones were, on average, more numerous among CD8+ T cells than CD4+.

Exclusion of a patient followed from autoimmune disease history or systemic immunosuppression. Note on this clone: Its specificity is unknown.

This chain connects TRBV7-2 to TRBJ2-2, with D possibly being TRBD1 (6 bases). The input for sequencing was CD4+ or CD8+ T cells sorted from blood, taken in a trial of the OX40 agonist ivuxolimab. This receptor was obtained from an adult with an advanced solid tumor such as melanoma, head and neck, liver or kidney cancer. The CDR3 loop is CASSFLDRNTGELFF. The CDR3 bases are TGTGCCAGCAGCTTCTTGGACAGAAACACCGGGGAGCTGTTTTTT.